The entry below describes one TCR beta chain. Antigen: not known. Patients who had autoimmune disease history or got systemic immunosuppression were left out. Clones were read by immunoSEQ multiplex PCR, and TCRdb kept only the in-frame ones, dropping some. The repertoire consists of 50,000 to 75,000 clones, with 85% to 90% occurring once and the leading ten covering 0.77%. These data belong to a study of OX40 agonist ivuxolimab in advanced cancers. Background on the study: At doses from 0.01 to 10 mg/kg, patients were given intravenous ivuxolimab every 2 weeks. Study outcomes and limitations: Expanded clones were, on average, more numerous in CD8+ T cells than in CD4+.

This TCR derives from an adult with an advanced solid tumor such as melanoma, head and neck, liver or kidney cancer. The specimen comprised CD4+ or CD8+ T cells sorted from blood, sampled in a trial of the OX40 agonist ivuxolimab.

This chain's CDR3 is CSVGPSGPYEQYF. In DNA, the CDR3 is TGCAGCGTCGGTCCTAGTGGCCCCTACGAGCAGTACTTC. The genes are TRBV29-1 and TRBJ2-7; D is ambiguous. The CDR3 has 13 amino acids. Trimming cost V 6 bases and J 2 bases, with 14 bases left between them. Germline V gene data show CDR1 as SQVTM and CDR2 as ANQGSEA.